Following are 20 T cell receptor beta chains from one sample sequenced in a study of cytomegalovirus exposure and HLA in healthy donors. PCR amplification relied on 60 Vbeta primers (plus 13 Jbeta primers). Assay: immunoSEQ multiplex PCR; the TCRdb copy retains only in-frame clones and omits some. The sample holds 200,000 or so clones, 60% to 80% seen once. The sequenced sample was PBMCs. The receptors here all came from a woman younger than 45 in good health and CMV-seronegative.

The CDR3 loop reads CASSLVPGKYGYTF. Here the CDR3 DNA reads TGTGCCAGCAGCTTAGTACCAGGGAAATATGGCTACACCTTC. The chain links TRBV11-2 to TRBJ1-2; D is perhaps TRBD1 (5 bases). Germline CDR1 reads SGHAT; CDR2 reads FQNNGV. The CDR3 spans 14 residues. V was clipped by 1 base and J by 5 bases, with 11 bases between them.

The chain joins TRBV13 to TRBJ2-1; D unclear. The CDR3 totals 11 residues. Between the trimmed V and J ends, which lost 5 bases and 6 bases, there was a span of 5 bases. Germline values: CDR1 PRHDT, CDR2 FYEKMQ (reference sequence). CDR3 protein: CASSHINEQFF. CDR3 in DNA: TGTGCCAGCAGCCACATCAATGAGCAGTTCTTC.

Note on this clone: The sample carries other DNA sequences with the same CDR3. The V call is TRBV5-1, the J call TRBJ2-1, with TRBD1 matching 8 bases. Germline V CDR1 and CDR2: SGHRS, YFSETQ. V was clipped by 3 bases and J by 7 bases; unmatched bases: 6. This CDR3 has 14 amino acids. For the CDR3, the DNA is TGCGCCAGCAGCTCCCAGGGGGCGGGTAATGAGCAGTTCTTC. It encodes CASSSQGAGNEQFF.

The chain employs TRBV19 and TRBJ1-2; D might be TRBD1 (6 bases). Deletions cut 5 bases from V and 5 bases from J, with 15 bases between. The CDR3 extends over 14 amino acids. Germline V gene lookup returns CDR1 LNHDA and CDR2 SQIVND (reference sequence). For the CDR3, the DNA is TGTGCCAGTAGTCCACGGACAGCTTCTTATGGCTACACCTTC. Its translation: CASSPRTASYGYTF.

The chain links TRBV19 to TRBJ2-2; D is possibly TRBD2 (6 bases). Germline lookup yields CDR1 LNHDA and CDR2 SQIVND (reference sequence). The ends were cut back, 6 bases at V and 6 bases at J, with 17 bases in the middle. The CDR3 sequence is 15 residues long. For the CDR3, the DNA is TGTGCCAGTAGCGTCGCGGGACGTGGGGCCGGGGAGCTGTTTTTT. This codes for CASSVAGRGAGELFF.

V usage is TRBV5-1 and J usage is TRBJ2-7; D gene uncertain. Looked up from germline, CDR1 is SGHRS and CDR2 is YFSETQ. V dropped 4 bases and J dropped 2 bases, with 28 bases sitting between them. This CDR3 has 19 amino acids. In DNA form, the CDR3 reads TGCGCCAGCAGCCCCATTATCGTGTCCCCCGTTTTGTCGGCCTACGAGCAGTACTTC. This translates into CASSPIIVSPVLSAYEQYF.

The genes are TRBV19 and TRBJ2-7; TRBD1 matches at 11 bases. J gave up 7 bases and V 1 base, and 3 bases lay outside the gene matches. The CDR3 sequence is 14 residues long. CDR1 and CDR2 (germline): LNHDA, SQIVND (reference sequence). The CDR3 nucleotides read TGTGCCAGTAGTATAGCCGGGACAGGGGGTGAGCAGTACTTC. It translates to CASSIAGTGGEQYF.

J is TRBJ1-2 and V is TRBV5-4; D not resolved. Germline V CDR1 and CDR2: SGHNT, YYREEE (reference sequence). Trimming removed 0 bases from V and 5 bases from J, with 5 bases in between. The CDR3 sequence is 12 residues long. CDR3 bases: TGTGCCAGCAGCTTGGACAGTTATGGCTACACCTTC. It codes for CASSLDSYGYTF.

Concerning this clone: Germline and junction disagree at one end, which may indicate a read error. This rearrangement joins TRBV7-9 to TRBJ1-2, with D perhaps TRBD1 (5 bases). The V gene's germline CDR1 is SEHNR and CDR2 FQNEAQ (reference sequence). There are 12 residues in the CDR3. CDR3 sequence (DNA): TGTTCCAGCAGCCGCGACAGCTATGGCTACACCTTC. Its translation: CSSSRDSYGYTF.

The chain joins TRBV5-8 to TRBJ1-4, with D unresolved. The CDR3 has 14 residues. In germline, CDR1 is SGHTS, CDR2 YDEGEE. Trimming took off 2 bases at V and 8 bases at J, with 13 bases between the two ends. CDR3 sequence (DNA): TGTGCCAGCAGCTTTCCGGGAAAGTCGGAAAAACTGTTTTTT. Its translation: CASSFPGKSEKLFF.

The V gene is TRBV5-6, the J gene TRBJ1-2; D gene unclear. Germline V gene data show CDR1 as SGHDT and CDR2 as YYEEEE. V gave up 0 bases and J gave up 2 bases, with 5 bases separating them. CDR3 size: 13 residues. CDR3 coding DNA: TGTGCCAGCAGCTTGGGGGCGAACTATGGCTACACCTTC. Its translation: CASSLGANYGYTF.

The chain has TRBV5-1 and TRBJ1-4, with 9 bases fitting TRBD1. Germline V lookup: CDR1 SGHRS, CDR2 YFSETQ. V was clipped by 4 bases and J by 8 bases; unmatched bases: 6. This CDR3 has 14 amino acids. The CDR3 region is CASSEQGAREKLFF. As DNA, the CDR3 is TGCGCCAGCAGCGAACAGGGGGCAAGAGAAAAACTGTTTTTT. Filled out from reference TRBV5-1 and TRBJ1-4, the complete variable domain reads KAGVTQTPRYLIKTRGQQVTLSCSPISGHRSVSWYQQTPGQGLQFLFEYFSETQRNKGNFPGRFSGRQFSNSRSEMNVSTLELGDSALYLCASSEQGAREKLFFGSGTQLSVL.

This chain uses TRBV18 with TRBJ2-2, with 9 bases lining up with TRBD1. The germline V gene encodes CDR1 KGHSH and CDR2 LQKENI. This CDR3 has 18 residues. J gave up 6 bases and V 5 bases, and 16 bases lay outside the gene matches. The CDR3 sequence: CASSDLPIGTGLAGELFF. The CDR3 coding sequence is TGTGCCAGCTCAGACCTCCCGATCGGGACAGGGTTAGCCGGGGAGCTGTTTTTT.

This clone was detected only a few times. The chain couples TRBV6-6 to TRBJ2-5, with TRBD1 identical over 9 bases. The V gene's germline CDR1 is MNHNY and CDR2 SVGAGI (reference sequence). The CDR3 sequence is 15 residues long. V was pared by 5 bases and J by 3 bases, with 7 bases of the junction left unmatched. CDR3 amino acids: CASSDGTGRKETQYF. The CDR3 nucleotides are TGTGCCAGCAGTGATGGGACAGGGCGTAAAGAGACCCAGTACTTC.

This clone was found a few times. The same CDR3 can be traced to other DNA sequences in this sample. V and J are TRBV18 and TRBJ1-1; TRBD1 aligns across 9 bases. The V segment lost 4 bases and the J segment 3 bases; nucleotides outside the gene matches: 3. There are 14 residues in the CDR3. Looked up from germline, CDR1 is KGHSH and CDR2 is LQKENI. The CDR3 nucleotides read TGTGCCAGCTCACTGGGACAGGGCGACACTGAAGCTTTCTTT. Translating it yields CASSLGQGDTEAFF.

The chain links TRBV7-8 to TRBJ2-7, with D possibly being TRBD1 (5 bases). Trimming took off 3 bases at V and 3 bases at J, with 9 bases between the two ends. The CDR3 is 13 amino acids. Per germline, CDR1 SGHVS and CDR2 FQNEAQ. CDR3 residues: CASSFAGIYEQYF. As DNA, the CDR3 is TGTGCCAGCAGCTTCGCAGGGATCTACGAGCAGTACTTC.

This rearrangement joins TRBV7-9 to TRBJ2-3; D unclear. The CDR3 spans 13 residues. Trimming removed 3 bases at V and 3 bases at J, with 7 bases between. Germline V gives CDR1 SEHNR, CDR2 FQNEAQ (reference sequence). The CDR3 DNA is TGTGCCAGCAGCTTCGGCAGGACAGATACGCAGTATTTT. Amino acid sequence: CASSFGRTDTQYF.

This rearrangement joins TRBV18 to TRBJ1-1, with D maybe TRBD1 (6 bases). The V gene's germline CDR1 is KGHSH and CDR2 LQKENI. The CDR3 length is 16 residues. The V gene lost 3 bases and the J gene lost 1 base, with 15 bases spanning the gap. CDR3 DNA: TGTGCCAGCTCACCGCGACTCCAACAGGGGAACACTGAAGCTTTCTTT. This encodes CASSPRLQQGNTEAFF.

The rearrangement uses TRBV30 and TRBJ1-5; D not certain. CDR1 GTSNPN and CDR2 SVGIG come from the germline V gene (reference sequence). Deletions cut 4 bases from V and 3 bases from J, with 10 bases between. The CDR3 covers 13 residues. Here the CDR3 reads CAWTRDLNQPQHF. In DNA form, the CDR3 reads TGTGCCTGGACGCGGGATCTCAATCAGCCCCAGCATTTT.

The chain joins TRBV28 to TRBJ2-7; 8 nucleotides line up with TRBD2. Germline V lookup: CDR1 MDHEN, CDR2 SYDVKM. V gave up 6 bases and J gave up 2 bases; unmatched junction bases: 15. The CDR3 has 17 residues. The CDR3 DNA reads as TGTGCCAGCAGACTTCATGGCCAGCGGGAGACCCCCTACGAGCAGTACTTC. It is translated as CASRLHGQRETPYEQYF.